Described below is a single T cell receptor beta chain sequence and its context. The antigen is undetermined. CDR1 and CDR2 from the germline V gene are SGHRS and YFSETQ. V gave up 3 bases and J gave up 6 bases; unmatched junction bases: 13. The CDR3 spans 17 residues. The entry originates in a study of shared clonotypes between healthy human individuals. Study-level results: Non-shared clonotypes displayed generation probabilities falling below those of clonotypes present in all four donors.

Sequencing was performed with immunoSEQ multiplex PCR; in TCRdb, only in-frame clones are kept and a portion is missing. The table records 2.3 million or so clones, 85% to 95% of them present only once. Specimen: naive CD4+ T cells from PBMCs. Subset indicated: CD45RA+ positively selected. This TCR derives from a man between 18 and 35 years old in good health. Some clones in this sample may be carry-over from other donors' samples. The chain carries TRBV5-1 and TRBJ2-3, with TRBD2 matching 10 bases. CDR3 loop: CASSSDGLAGGWDTQYF. Written as DNA, the CDR3 is TGCGCCAGCAGCTCGGACGGGTTAGCGGGAGGTTGGGATACGCAGTATTTT.